A single sample is the source of the 21 T cell receptor beta chains below, sequenced in a study of blood T cell repertoires in COVID-19. Only in-frame clones appear in the TCRdb table, and some are missing; sequencing was by immunoSEQ multiplex PCR. The sample contains roughly 330,000 clones, roughly 86% of which appear only once. Sequenced: PBMCs or T cells enriched from blood (not recorded which). The receptors shown here come from a woman in her thirties who had recovered from COVID-19.

The genes are TRBV2 and TRBJ2-5, with a possible D match to TRBD1 (5 bases). Trimming stripped 5 bases from V and 1 base from J, with 8 bases between. The CDR3 sequence is 13 residues long. Germline CDR1 SNHLY, CDR2 FYNNEI. CDR3 nucleotide sequence: TGTGCCAGCAGTTGGGGCAGCCAAGAGACCCAGTACTTC. This sequence encodes CASSWGSQETQYF.

There are a few counts of this clone. The J gene is TRBJ1-6, the V gene TRBV2; the match to TRBD1 covers 7 bases. CDR1 is SNHLY, CDR2 FYNNEI, per germline. V gave up 3 bases and J gave up 10 bases; unmatched junction bases: 6. This CDR3 is built from 14 residues. The DNA of the CDR3 is TGTGCCAGCAGTGACCAGGGGGGTAGATCACCCCTCCACTTT. It codes for CASSDQGGRSPLHF.

The chain has TRBV28 and TRBJ2-1, with D perhaps matching TRBD2 (6 bases). CDR3 length: 16 amino acids. V lost 1 base, J lost 4 bases, and 14 bases lay in between. Germline lookup yields CDR1 MDHEN and CDR2 SYDVKM. CDR3 DNA sequence: TGTGCCAGCAGTTTATTGGGCGGGGACTTTTACAATGAGCAGTTCTTC. This codes for CASSLLGGDFYNEQFF. The full variable domain, completed using reference TRBV28 and TRBJ2-1, is DVKVTQSSRYLVKRTGEKVFLECVQDMDHENMFWYRQDPGLGLRLIYFSYDVKMKEKGDIPEGYSVSREKKERFSLILESASTNQTSMYLCASSLLGGDFYNEQFFGPGTRLTVL.

The J gene is TRBJ1-4, the V gene TRBV4-2; 8 nucleotides agree with TRBD1. V gave up 3 bases and J gave up 0 bases; unmatched junction bases: 6. The CDR3 is 17 amino acids. Germline V CDR1 and CDR2: LGHNA, YNFKEQ. The CDR3 DNA reads as TGTGCCAGCAGCCACAGGGGGCAAGCATCAACTAATGAAAAACTGTTTTTT. Protein product: CASSHRGQASTNEKLFF.

CDR3 region: CASSPLQGQRGYTF. In DNA, the CDR3 is TGTGCCAGCAGCCCTCTACAGGGCCAACGAGGCTACACCTTC. This rearrangement joins TRBV27 to TRBJ1-2; tentative D call: TRBD1 (6 bases). Trimming took 6 bases from V and 8 from J, leaving 19 bases between them. Germline CDR1 MNHEY, CDR2 SMNVEV (reference sequence). This CDR3 region has 14 residues.

This chain links TRBV7-9 with TRBJ1-2, with D maybe TRBD1 (6 bases). The V gene's germline CDR1 is SEHNR and CDR2 FQNEAQ (reference sequence). This CDR3 is built from 13 residues. Trimming removed 5 bases at V and 8 bases at J, with 15 bases between. The CDR3 DNA sequence: TGTGCCAGCAGCCAGTCAGGGGTGAAAGGCTACACCTTC. Translation gives CASSQSGVKGYTF.

The CDR3 region has the DNA TGTGCCAGCAGCTTAGCGGGGGGAACCTATGGCTACACCTTC. Its protein is CASSLAGGTYGYTF. The chain is built from TRBV7-2 and TRBJ1-2, with a tentative D call TRBD1 (5 bases). Germline V gene lookup returns CDR1 SGHTA and CDR2 FQGNSA. CDR3 length: 14 residues. Trimming took 0 bases from V and 4 from J, leaving 9 bases between them.

The J gene is TRBJ1-1, the V gene TRBV6-1; 7 bases align to TRBD1. The CDR3 covers 15 residues. CDR1 and CDR2 from the germline V gene are MNHNS and SASEGT. Trimming took 3 bases from V and 3 from J; bases not matched to a gene: 7. DNA for the CDR3: TGTGCCAGCAGTGAGAAAGGGACAGCTCACACTGAAGCTTTCTTT. Its translation: CASSEKGTAHTEAFF.

This chain connects TRBV24-1 to TRBJ2-5; no clear D gene. Germline CDR1 is KGHDR and CDR2 is SFDVKD. Trimming shortened V by 1 base and J by 1 base, and 3 bases separated the two germline ends. The CDR3 spans 13 residues. This CDR3 reads CATSDFFQETQYF. DNA for the CDR3: TGTGCCACCAGTGATTTCTTCCAAGAGACCCAGTACTTC.

This clone came up a few times. The V call is TRBV29-1, the J call TRBJ1-1; 11 nucleotides match TRBD1. The CDR3 loop spans 14 amino acids. Looked up from germline, CDR1 is SQVTM and CDR2 is ANQGSEA. The junction had 5 bases not matched to a gene; V was cut back by 6 bases and J by 2 bases. CDR3 region: CSVADRGLNTEAFF. DNA for the CDR3: TGCAGCGTGGCGGACAGGGGGCTAAACACTGAAGCTTTCTTT.

The rearrangement uses TRBV7-9 and TRBJ1-1; D is ambiguous. V shed 2 bases and J shed 1 base, with 5 bases lying between them. Germline loops: CDR1 SEHNR, CDR2 FQNEAQ (reference sequence). The CDR3 is made up of 13 amino acids. DNA of the CDR3: TGTGCCAGCAGCTTAATCCAGAACACTGAAGCTTTCTTT. Protein product: CASSLIQNTEAFF.

This chain connects TRBV11-3 to TRBJ2-1; 11 bases are a match to TRBD2. V trimming: 1 base; J trimming: 7 bases; junction bases outside the gene matches: 0. The CDR3 extends over 14 amino acids. Germline assignment: CDR1 SGHNT and CDR2 YENEEA. The CDR3 bases are TGTGCCAGCAGCTTAGGACTAGCGGGGAATGAGCAGTTCTTC. Protein sequence: CASSLGLAGNEQFF.

The V gene is TRBV2, the J gene TRBJ2-5, with D possibly matching TRBD1 (8 bases). Germline loops: CDR1 SNHLY, CDR2 FYNNEI. The CDR3 is 15 amino acids. Deletions cut 10 bases from V and 7 bases from J, with 25 bases between. The CDR3 loop is CATRTRDYQGATQYF. The CDR3 DNA reads TGTGCCACCAGAACCCGGGACTACCAGGGGGCGACCCAGTACTTC.

This clone was found a few times. The rearrangement links TRBV19 to TRBJ1-4; the match to TRBD1 covers 8 bases. The CDR3 consists of 16 residues. The ends lost 3 bases at V and 8 bases at J; junction bases unmatched: 11. Germline V gene data show CDR1 as LNHDA and CDR2 as SQIVND (reference sequence). CDR3 in DNA: TGTGCCAGTAGTATGTCTCAGGGGGCCCCGGAAGAAAAACTGTTTTTT. Translation gives CASSMSQGAPEEKLFF. The complete variable domain, with remaining parts taken from reference TRBV19 and TRBJ1-4, reads DGGITQSPKYLFRKEGQNVTLSCEQNLNHDAMYWYRQDPGQGLRLIYYSQIVNDFQKGDIAEGYSVSREKKESFPLTVTSAQKNPTAFYLCASSMSQGAPEEKLFFGSGTQLSVL.

This sequence joins TRBV19 and TRBJ1-6, with TRBD1 matching over 8 bases. The CDR3 runs to 16 residues. Looked up from germline, CDR1 is LNHDA and CDR2 is SQIVND (reference sequence). V dropped 7 bases and J dropped 6; count of bases not matched to a gene: 11. The CDR3 here is CASTRGSDRGNSPLHF. The CDR3 DNA is TGTGCCAGTACCCGGGGGAGTGACAGGGGTAATTCACCCCTCCACTTT.

The chain couples TRBV6-1 to TRBJ1-6; maybe TRBD1 (5 bases). V was shortened by 2 bases and J by 5 bases, with 7 bases between the two germline ends. This CDR3 is 14 amino acids long. The germline V gene has CDR1 MNHNS and CDR2 SASEGT. The chain's CDR3 is CASSELGHNSPLHF. The DNA for the CDR3 is TGTGCCAGCAGTGAACTGGGGCATAATTCACCCCTCCACTTT.

This chain links TRBV19 with TRBJ2-7; the match to TRBD1 covers 10 bases. Germline CDR1 LNHDA, CDR2 SQIVND (reference sequence). This CDR3 contains 17 residues. The V and J ends lost 2 bases and 5 bases, in that order; junction bases with no gene match: 12. The CDR3 sequence is CASSIILTGQGSHEQYF. CDR3 DNA sequence: TGTGCCAGTAGTATAATCCTAACGGGACAGGGGTCCCACGAGCAGTACTTC.

This clone was seen once. The DNA of the CDR3 is TGTGCCAGCAGCCCCCACCTCCAAGGGAGCTCCTATAATTCACCCCTCCACTTT. Translating it yields CASSPHLQGSSYNSPLHF. The chain is built from TRBV7-6 and TRBJ1-6; no firm D call. V dropped 5 bases and J dropped 0 bases, with 17 bases sitting between them. Per the germline V gene, CDR1 is SGHVS and CDR2 is FNYEAQ. CDR3 size: 18 residues.

The chain combines TRBV6-4 with TRBJ1-4; the D gene is possibly TRBD1 (6 bases). The CDR3 is 14 amino acids. Germline CDR1 and CDR2: MRHNA and SNTAGT. Trimming stripped 0 bases from V and 12 bases from J, with 14 bases between. The DNA for the CDR3 is TGTGCCAGCAGTGACTCCGAGGACAGTGGTGAACTGTTTTTT. It is translated as CASSDSEDSGELFF.

The chain is built from TRBV19 and TRBJ2-3, with 9 bases fitting TRBD2. With V trimmed by 8 bases and J by 2 bases, 14 bases remained unmatched. Germline V CDR1 and CDR2: LNHDA, SQIVND (reference sequence). The CDR3 contains 17 residues. Written as DNA, the CDR3 is TGTGCCAGTTCCCCCTGGGGACTAGCAGATTTCACAGATACGCAGTATTTT. As protein: CASSPWGLADFTDTQYF. Combining the CDR3 with reference TRBV19 and TRBJ2-3 gives the whole variable domain DGGITQSPKYLFRKEGQNVTLSCEQNLNHDAMYWYRQDPGQGLRLIYYSQIVNDFQKGDIAEGYSVSREKKESFPLTVTSAQKNPTAFYLCASSPWGLADFTDTQYFGPGTRLTVL.

The rearrangement joins TRBV3-1 (or the pseudogene TRBV3-2) to TRBJ1-2; the D gene is possibly TRBD1 (5 bases). The CDR3 totals 16 residues. Germline assignment: CDR1 LGHDT and CDR2 YNNKEL (reference sequence). V lost 0 bases, J lost 3 bases, and 14 bases lay in between. CDR3 region: CASSQDGGRGHYGYTF. CDR3 DNA: TGTGCCAGCAGCCAAGATGGGGGGAGGGGCCACTATGGCTACACCTTC.